This T cell receptor beta chain was obtained from a study of T cell repertoires in cytomegalovirus infection. The CDR3 spans 15 residues. Germline V gene lookup returns CDR1 MNHEY and CDR2 SVGEGT. Trimming took 5 bases from V and 4 from J, leaving 16 bases between them. TCRdb itself ran the reads through MiXCR, one entry per CDR3 protein. Among 250,000 or so distinct CDR3 sequences listed, 10% to 15% were seen once. Ten or more counts support this clonotype. The antigen remains undetermined. Study-level findings and limits: CMV carriers with the relevant HLA were identified by cumulative public TCR beta family frequency.

The chain joins TRBV6-2 or TRBV6-3 to TRBJ2-3, with D maybe TRBD1 (6 bases). This receptor was obtained from a human donor in good health (CMV status not recorded). Some clones in this sample may be carry-over from other donors' samples. Material for sequencing was PBMCs. The CDR3 DNA is TGTGCCAGCAGTGGGGGCGAAGGAAACGCAGATACGCAGTATTTT. Amino acid sequence: CASSGGEGNADTQYF.